This TCR beta chain was recorded in a study of CD4 T cell repertoires in COVID-19. Findings of the study overall: Sharing of several most expanded SARS-CoV-2-reactive clonotypes across memory subsets suggested intraclonal diversification. Some SARS-CoV-2 clonotypes, between about 6 and 28%, recurred in SARS-CoV and/or HKU1 cultures.

Assay used: immunoSEQ multiplex PCR; TCRdb lists only in-frame clones, some missing. The data contain about 75,000 clones, roughly 85% of them singletons. This CDR3 has 15 amino acids. Germline CDR1 MNHEY, CDR2 SVGEGT. The V and J ends lost 4 bases and 6 bases, in that order; junction bases with no gene match: 10. Note on this clone: Its specificity is unknown.

The sequence was collected from a human donor who had COVID-19. The chain carries TRBV6-2 or TRBV6-3 and TRBJ2-7; 9 bases are shared with TRBD1. The sequencing used CD4+ T cells from peripheral blood, collected after recovery from COVID-19. The CDR3 DNA sequence: TGTGCCAGCAGTTTCATCCGGGACAGGGAGAGCGAGCAGTACTTC. Translation gives CASSFIRDRESEQYF.